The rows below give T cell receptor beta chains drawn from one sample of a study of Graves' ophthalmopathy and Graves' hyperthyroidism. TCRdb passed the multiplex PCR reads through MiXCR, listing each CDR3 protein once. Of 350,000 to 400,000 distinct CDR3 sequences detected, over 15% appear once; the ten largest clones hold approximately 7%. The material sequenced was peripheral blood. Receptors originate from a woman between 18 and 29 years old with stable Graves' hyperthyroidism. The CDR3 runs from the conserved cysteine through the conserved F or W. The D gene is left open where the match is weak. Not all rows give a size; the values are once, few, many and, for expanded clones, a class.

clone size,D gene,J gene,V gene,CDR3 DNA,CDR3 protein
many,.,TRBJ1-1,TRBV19,TGTGCCACAGTACAGGGTCTGGAAGCTTTCTTT,CATVQGLEAFF
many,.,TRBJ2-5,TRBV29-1,TGCAGCGTTGGATTGTCCGACACTACAGGAGAGACCCAGTACTTC,CSVGLSDTTGETQYF
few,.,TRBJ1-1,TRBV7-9,TGTGCCAGCAGCGAAACTCCAGCGCCGAACACTGAAGCTTTCTTT,CASSETPAPNTEAFF
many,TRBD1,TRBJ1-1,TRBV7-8,TGTGCCAGCAGCACTCGGACAGGGTTTGGGAACACTGAAGCTTTCTTT,CASSTRTGFGNTEAFF
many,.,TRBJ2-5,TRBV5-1,TGTGCCAGCAGAAGACAACCCCAAGAGACCCAGTACTTC,CASRRQPQETQYF
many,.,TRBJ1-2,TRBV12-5,TGTGCTAGTGGTTTGAAGGGGCGGCTAGTGATTCGAGACGACTATGGCTACACCTTC,CASGLKGRLVIRDDYGYTF
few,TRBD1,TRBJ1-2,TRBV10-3,TGTGCCATTAATCCGGGACAGGGCTTCCTCAAGGGCTACACCTTC,CAINPGQGFLKGYTF
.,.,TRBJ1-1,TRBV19,TGTGCCAGTAGTATAAAGGATTTGAACACTGAAGCTTTCTTT,CASSIKDLNTEAFF
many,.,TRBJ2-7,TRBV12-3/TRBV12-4,TGTGCCAGCAGCTCGGACACGACCTACGAGCAGTACTTC,CASSSDTTYEQYF
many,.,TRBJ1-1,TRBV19,TGTGCCAGTAGTATAACAGCGAACACTGAAGCTTTCTTT,CASSITANTEAFF
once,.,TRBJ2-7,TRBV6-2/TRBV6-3,TGTGCCAGCAGCCCCACCGGGATAGGGACCTACGATCAGTACTTC,CASSPTGIGTYDQYF
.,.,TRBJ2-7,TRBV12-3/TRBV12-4,TGTGCCAGCAAGGGTAAACCCTACGAGCAGTACTTC,CASKGKPYEQYF
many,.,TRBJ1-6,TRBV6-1,TGTGCCAGCAGTCCCGGACACCAGGTCTCCTATAATTCACCCCTCCACTTT,CASSPGHQVSYNSPLHF
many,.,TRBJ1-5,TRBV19,TGTGCCAGTAGTATAGAGGGCAGGGATCAGCCCCAGCATTTT,CASSIEGRDQPQHF